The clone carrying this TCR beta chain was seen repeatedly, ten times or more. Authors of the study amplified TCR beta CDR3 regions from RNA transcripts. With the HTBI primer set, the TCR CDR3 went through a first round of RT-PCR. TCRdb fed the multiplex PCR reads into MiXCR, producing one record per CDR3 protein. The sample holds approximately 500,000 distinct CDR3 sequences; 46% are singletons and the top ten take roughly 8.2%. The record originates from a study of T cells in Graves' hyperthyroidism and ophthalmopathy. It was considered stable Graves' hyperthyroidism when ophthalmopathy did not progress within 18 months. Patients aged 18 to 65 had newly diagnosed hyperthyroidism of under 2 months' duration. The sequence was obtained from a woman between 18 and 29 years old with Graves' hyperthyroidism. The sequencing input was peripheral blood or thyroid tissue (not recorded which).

CDR3 nucleotides: TGTGCCAGCAGCCCGGACTACTCCTACGAGCAGTACTTC. Translation gives CASSPDYSYEQYF. This chain links TRBV7-9 with TRBJ2-7, with D maybe TRBD2 (6 bases). V lost 5 bases and J 0 bases, leaving 8 bases between the germline ends. Germline CDR1 SEHNR, CDR2 FQNEAQ (reference sequence). The CDR3 runs to 13 residues.